Shown below are 26 T cell receptor beta chains from a single sample sequenced in a study of regulatory T cells in long-lasting Graves disease. Time point noted: persistent/refractory GD, antithyroid drugs over 5 years with positive TRAb. After RNA was extracted from PBMCs, the TCR library was made from it. Assembly of TCR beta libraries relied on iRepertoire HTBI primers together with Arm-PCR of CDR3 regions. TCRdb re-derived calls from the multiplex PCR reads in MiXCR, one entry per CDR3 protein. Among about 660,000 distinct CDR3 sequences listed, 30% were seen once. The sample consisted of peripheral blood mononuclear cells (PBMCs), taken when the disease was refractory, from a patient treated with antithyroid drugs. These TCRs come from a female donor with Graves disease.

This clonotype was recorded many times. V usage is TRBV6-1 and J usage is TRBJ2-5; TRBD1 is a possible D gene (6 bases). The CDR3 is made up of 14 amino acids. The V end lost 6 bases, the J end lost 1 base, and 12 bases lay between the germline ends. The germline CDR1 and CDR2 sequences are MNHNS and SASEGT. The CDR3 protein is CASSHRVRQETQYF. The CDR3 DNA follows: TGTGCCAGCAGCCACAGGGTCCGCCAAGAGACCCAGTACTTC.

The V call is TRBV29-1, the J call TRBJ1-3; D is possibly TRBD1 (6 bases). Trimming cost V 3 bases and J 4 bases, with 7 bases left between them. This CDR3 has 12 amino acids. In germline, CDR1 is SQVTM, CDR2 ANQGSEA. The CDR3 protein is CSVDGGGNTIYF. CDR3 nucleotide sequence: TGCAGCGTTGACGGGGGCGGAAACACCATATATTTT.

The V and J genes are TRBV20-1 and TRBJ2-5; 8 bases fit TRBD1. V shed 0 bases, J shed 7 bases, and the junction held 7 bases outside the gene matches. Per the germline V gene, CDR1 is DFQATT and CDR2 is SNEGSKA (reference sequence). The CDR3 has 14 amino acids. This chain's CDR3 is CSARDSGQVTTQYF. The CDR3 DNA is TGCAGTGCTAGAGATTCGGGACAGGTGACGACCCAGTACTTC.

This clonotype was seen more than once but under ten times. This chain links TRBV29-1 with TRBJ1-1, with TRBD1 matching 7 bases. V lost 8 bases and J lost 1; bases outside the gene matches: 7. This CDR3 contains 13 residues. The germline gives CDR1 SQVTM, CDR2 ANQGSEA. CDR3 sequence (DNA): TGCAGCACCTCGACAGGGCCGAACACTGAAGCTTTCTTT. This translates into CSTSTGPNTEAFF.

In the case of this clonotype: Only one base separates this from a far larger clonotype, so it likely reflects a read error. The chain employs TRBV6-1 and TRBJ1-1; D not certain. The CDR3 loop spans 11 amino acids. V gave up 10 bases and J gave up 0 bases, with 6 bases separating them. Germline V gene lookup returns CDR1 MNHNS and CDR2 SASEGT. The CDR3 protein is CANTVNTEAFF. CDR3 nucleotide sequence: TGTGCCAATACGGTGAACACTGAAGCTTTCTTT.

This clonotype was seen a few times. The chain is built from TRBV7-9 and TRBJ1-2, with unresolved D. From germline, CDR1 is SEHNR and CDR2 FQNEAQ (reference sequence). The ends were cut back, 1 base at V and 8 bases at J, with 14 bases in the middle. This CDR3 comprises 14 residues. CDR3 in DNA: TGTGCCAGCAGCTTAGGGGCCTACCCAAAAGGCTACACCTTC. This sequence encodes CASSLGAYPKGYTF.

The sample holds a few counts of this clonotype. The V and J genes are TRBV20-1 and TRBJ2-7; possible D gene TRBD2, 5 bases. Germline V gene sequence: CDR1 DFQATT, CDR2 SNEGSKA (reference sequence). The CDR3 length is 15 residues. Between the trimmed V and J ends, which lost 5 bases and 0 bases, there was a span of 17 bases. DNA for the CDR3: TGCAGTGCTGAGTCCTTAGCGAGGAGCTCCTACGAGCAGTACTTC. Protein: CSAESLARSSYEQYF.

The gene calls are TRBV19 and TRBJ1-5; D might be TRBD1 (5 bases). Germline assignment: CDR1 LNHDA and CDR2 SQIVND (reference sequence). V was cut by 3 bases and J by 4 bases, with 10 bases left in between. The CDR3 loop spans 14 amino acids. The CDR3 protein is CASSIQGRNQPQHF. Written as DNA, the CDR3 is TGTGCCAGTAGTATTCAGGGCCGAAATCAGCCCCAGCATTTT.

There are a few counts of this clonotype. The chain links TRBV6-1 to TRBJ1-5; D is unresolved. Looked up from germline, CDR1 is MNHNS and CDR2 is SASEGT. With 4 bases removed from V and 5 bases from J, the gap between germline ends came to 9 bases. This CDR3 is built from 13 residues. The CDR3 nucleotides read TGTGCCAGCAGTGTCCGAGTGGATCAGCCCCAGCATTTT. It codes for CASSVRVDQPQHF.

The chain joins TRBV27 to TRBJ1-1, with D maybe TRBD1 (5 bases). Trimming removed 1 base at V and 1 base at J, with 13 bases between. Germline CDR1 and CDR2: MNHEY and SMNVEV (reference sequence). CDR3 length equals 16 residues. The CDR3 protein is CASSLYPGQGNTEAFF. Here the CDR3 DNA reads TGTGCCAGCAGTTTATACCCGGGCCAGGGGAACACTGAAGCTTTCTTT.

This clonotype was recorded a few times. The chain links TRBV19 to TRBJ2-7, with 8 bases matching TRBD2. The CDR3 has 17 residues. The germline V gene encodes CDR1 LNHDA and CDR2 SQIVND (reference sequence). The V gene end was trimmed by 4 bases and the J gene end by 3 bases; junction bases not matched to a gene: 14. This CDR3 is CASSTSPGLDLGYEQYF. CDR3 coding DNA: TGTGCCAGTAGTACCTCGCCGGGACTAGATTTAGGCTACGAGCAGTACTTC.

The rearrangement links TRBV30 to TRBJ1-4; D ambiguous. CDR3 length: 15 amino acids. Germline loops: CDR1 GTSNPN, CDR2 SVGIG (reference sequence). Trimming removed 0 bases at V and 6 bases at J, with 14 bases between. CDR3 sequence: CAWSVKAAEHEKLFF. In DNA, the CDR3 is TGTGCCTGGAGTGTAAAGGCTGCAGAACATGAAAAACTGTTTTTT.

This chain connects TRBV6-9 to TRBJ1-1; D ambiguous. This CDR3 spans 12 amino acids. Germline-derived CDR1 and CDR2 are MNHGY and SVAAGI. V was pared by 8 bases and J by 6 bases, with 13 bases between. In DNA form, the CDR3 reads TGTGCCAGCGGCAGAGGCCTGCCTGAAGCTTTCTTT. Residues: CASGRGLPEAFF.

This clonotype turned up a few times. The DNA for the CDR3 is TGTGCCAGCAGTTTAAAGACACATCGATTTAAAGCTTTCTTT. Translated: CASSLKTHRFKAFF. The J gene is TRBJ1-1, the V gene TRBV12-3 or TRBV12-4; D remains unclear. V was clipped by 2 bases and J by 9 bases, with 16 bases between them. The CDR3 contains 14 residues.

This clonotype was seen only a few times. V gene TRBV5-1 combines with J gene TRBJ1-1; 7 bases fit TRBD1. With V trimmed by 5 bases and J by 1 base, 5 bases remained unmatched. Germline-derived CDR1 and CDR2 are SGHRS and YFSETQ. The CDR3 length is 14 residues. CDR3 region: CASSNDRANTEAFF. The DNA of the CDR3 is TGCGCCAGCAGTAATGACAGGGCGAACACTGAAGCTTTCTTT.

This clonotype was seen a handful of times. The V gene is TRBV15, the J gene TRBJ1-2; 9 positions agree with TRBD1. The CDR3 is 16 residues long. Trimming at V came to 5 bases and at J to 5 bases, leaving 12 bases not matched to a gene. The germline V gene has CDR1 LNHNV and CDR2 YYDKDF (reference sequence). CDR3 protein: CATSSNRGQTIYGYTF. In DNA, the CDR3 is TGTGCCACCAGCTCTAACAGGGGGCAAACCATTTATGGCTACACCTTC.

This clonotype was observed many times. This rearrangement joins TRBV11-2 to TRBJ1-2; TRBD1 matches 8 bases. This CDR3 region has 19 residues. The germline gives CDR1 SGHAT, CDR2 FQNNGV. Trimming cost V 8 bases and J 1 base; bases outside gene matches: 21. The CDR3 here is CASRRVPGDRRYFNYGYTF. In DNA form, the CDR3 reads TGTGCCAGCCGTCGCGTCCCCGGGGACAGGCGATACTTTAACTATGGCTACACCTTC.

There are many counts of this clonotype. V usage is TRBV2 and J usage is TRBJ1-2, with 8 bases aligning to TRBD1. The CDR3 runs 14 residues. Per germline, CDR1 SNHLY and CDR2 FYNNEI. V was pared by 4 bases and J by 0 bases, with 1 base of the junction left unmatched. CDR3 nucleotide sequence: TGTGCCAGCAGTGGGACAGGGTCTAACTATGGCTACACCTTC. This gives the protein CASSGTGSNYGYTF.

The gene calls are TRBV12-3 or TRBV12-4 and TRBJ1-2, with D perhaps TRBD1 (5 bases). The CDR3 extends over 14 amino acids. Between the trimmed V and J ends, which lost 2 bases and 6 bases, there was a span of 13 bases. The DNA for the CDR3 is TGTGCCAGCAGTTTAACGACAGCCAACCATGGCTACACCTTC. Amino acids: CASSLTTANHGYTF.

This clonotype has a count of ten or more. The CDR3 loop is CASRTQGQTNEKLFF. As DNA, the CDR3 is TGTGCCAGCAGAACGCAGGGACAAACTAATGAAAAACTGTTTTTT. The chain combines TRBV28 with TRBJ1-4; the D gene is possibly TRBD1 (6 bases). V lost 6 bases to trimming and J lost 1 base, with 12 bases between them. The CDR3 sequence is 15 residues long. CDR1 and CDR2 from the germline V gene are MDHEN and SYDVKM.

This clonotype was seen repeatedly, ten times or more. The rearrangement links TRBV6-1 to TRBJ1-5, with D uncertain. The CDR3 runs to 11 residues. Between the trimmed V and J ends, which lost 11 bases and 3 bases, there was a span of 8 bases. The germline gives CDR1 MNHNS, CDR2 SASEGT. CDR3 bases: TGTGCCGCCTTCAACAATCAGCCCCAGCATTTT. It is translated as CAAFNNQPQHF.

This clonotype was counted ten times or more. The V call is TRBV12-5, the J call TRBJ2-4; D is undetermined. Germline CDR1 reads LGHNT; CDR2 reads FRNRAP. The CDR3 has 12 residues. With 1 base removed from V and 2 bases from J, the gap between germline ends came to 0 bases. CDR3 sequence (DNA): TGTGCTAGTGGTTTGGCCAAAAACATTCAGTACTTC. Residues: CASGLAKNIQYF.

The chain combines TRBV5-1 with TRBJ2-2, with 9 nucleotides matching TRBD2. The CDR3 extends over 17 amino acids. V lost 3 bases, J lost 0 bases, and 6 bases stayed unmatched. Germline CDR1 is SGHRS and CDR2 is YFSETQ. As DNA, the CDR3 is TGCGCCAGCAGCTGGCTGGCGGGAGGGACGAACACCGGGGAGCTGTTTTTT. It is translated as CASSWLAGGTNTGELFF.

V usage is TRBV11-2 and J usage is TRBJ2-1; TRBD2 matches 11 bases. This CDR3 spans 16 amino acids. Germline CDR1 reads SGHAT; CDR2 reads FQNNGV. V dropped 4 bases and J dropped 2; count of bases not matched to a gene: 4. In DNA form, the CDR3 reads TGTGCCAGCAGCTCTAGCGGGAGGCTACCCTACAATGAGCAGTTCTTC. Translating it yields CASSSSGRLPYNEQFF.

This clonotype occurred many times. This chain joins TRBV11-2 and TRBJ1-2; D remains ambiguous. Germline V gives CDR1 SGHAT, CDR2 FQNNGV. The CDR3 spans 14 residues. Between the trimmed V and J ends, which lost 1 base and 7 bases, there was a span of 13 bases. CDR3 nucleotides: TGTGCCAGCAGCTTAGTCGGGGTCCCTGGTGGCTACACCTTC. This translates into CASSLVGVPGGYTF. Full variable domain (outside the CDR3, taken from reference TRBV11-2 and TRBJ1-2): EAGVAQSPRYKIIEKRQSVAFWCNPISGHATLYWYQQILGQGPKLLIQFQNNGVVDDSQLPKDRFSAERLKGVDSTLKIQPAKLEDSAVYLCASSLVGVPGGYTFGSGTRLTVV.

The gene calls are TRBV7-6 and TRBJ2-7; D might be TRBD1 or TRBD2, each matching 5 bases. The CDR3 consists of 14 residues. Trimming left V 5 bases short and J 9 bases short, with 20 bases between. The germline V gene encodes CDR1 SGHVS and CDR2 FNYEAQ. The CDR3 DNA follows: TGTGCCAGCAGCCCGACTCTGAGGGGTTTGTCGCAGTACTTC. This translates into CASSPTLRGLSQYF.